This TCR beta chain was sequenced in a study of cytomegalovirus exposure and HLA in healthy donors. The germline V and J ends were trimmed by 4 bases and 6 bases, with 15 bases remaining between them. The germline V gene has CDR1 KGHSH and CDR2 LQKENI. The CDR3 is made up of 14 amino acids. Study-wide results and caveats: It was reported that the classifier diagnosed cytomegalovirus status with high specificity and sensitivity in both the original and validation cohorts. HLA allele associations emerged for fewer than 20,000 TCR beta sequences in a later analysis, at 0.05 false discovery rate. A later analysis found that most CMV-associated TCR beta chains appeared HLA-restricted.

This clone was counted a single time. The antigen is not known. The primer mix had 60 Vbeta and 13 Jbeta primers. Profiled with immunoSEQ multiplex PCR; TCRdb holds only in-frame clones, not every one. This sample has about 140,000 clones; just under 85% occur once, and the top ten carry about 3.9%. The clonotype was recovered from a man in his forties in good health and CMV-seropositive. The chain couples TRBV18 to TRBJ1-2; D possibly corresponds to TRBD1 (5 bases). The source material was PBMCs. The CDR3 sequence: CASSLREGFDGYTF. The CDR3 DNA is TGTGCCAGCTCACTCAGGGAGGGGTTTGATGGCTACACCTTC.